Included here is one T cell receptor beta chain sequence, with context. Its antigen is as yet unknown. Donors included only healthy HIV-negative adults lacking recent acute infections or vaccinations. This entry is derived from a study of shared clonotypes between healthy human individuals. Background on the study: The plates for each donor numbered three CD4 naive, three CD4 memory, two CD8 naive and one CD8 memory.

Study-wide results and caveats: Rarefaction exposed incomplete sorted-subset sequencing despite large depth.

CDR3 length: 14 residues. The germline V gene has CDR1 MNHNS and CDR2 SASEGT. V lost 6 bases and J lost 1, with 12 bases in between. The table came from immunoSEQ multiplex PCR; TCRdb's copy has only in-frame clones and leaves some out. The table shows nearly 1,000,000 clones, with about three quarters occurring only once. The specimen sequenced was memory CD4+ T cells sorted from blood. Subset of the sample: CD45RA-negative fraction. The chain is built from TRBV6-1 and TRBJ1-2, with no clear D. This sequence was found in a man between 18 and 29 years old in good health. The CDR3 loop reads CASRATESNYGYTF. The CDR3 coding sequence is TGTGCCAGCAGAGCGACGGAAAGTAACTATGGCTACACCTTC.